The 10 T cell receptor beta chains in this list originate from one sample, sequenced in a study of blood T cell repertoires in COVID-19. Measured with immunoSEQ multiplex PCR; TCRdb has only the in-frame clones, and not every one. The data hold about 60,000 clones, with about 85% observed a single time. The sequencing input was peripheral blood. The receptor set was obtained from a human donor with acute or convalescent COVID-19. The donor label of this sample is uncertain.

The genes are TRBV28 and TRBJ1-4; 7 nucleotides line up with TRBD1. V lost 1 base and J lost 0; bases outside the gene matches: 11. There are 19 residues in the CDR3. Germline V CDR1 and CDR2: MDHEN, SYDVKM. CDR3 coding DNA: TGTGCCAGCAGTTTATTCTCGGCACAGGGGACATCAACTAATGAAAAACTGTTTTTT. Translation gives CASSLFSAQGTSTNEKLFF.

This chain joins TRBV18 and TRBJ2-5; 7 nucleotides agree with TRBD1. The CDR3 loop spans 16 amino acids. Germline trimming cut 3 bases from V and 5 bases from J; bases unmatched to any gene: 12. Germline V CDR1 and CDR2: KGHSH, LQKENI. The CDR3 sequence: CASSPLNRGPTETQYF. The CDR3 bases are TGTGCCAGCTCACCTCTCAACAGGGGCCCGACGGAGACCCAGTACTTC.

The rearrangement links TRBV6-1 to TRBJ1-4; D remains ambiguous. Trimming cost V 1 base and J 10 bases, with 7 bases left between them. CDR3 length: 12 residues. Germline V lookup: CDR1 MNHNS, CDR2 SASEGT. The CDR3 loop reads CASSEDAGKLFF. As DNA, the CDR3 is TGTGCCAGCAGTGAAGATGCGGGAAAACTGTTTTTT.

J is TRBJ2-1 and V is TRBV7-3; D is perhaps TRBD2 (6 bases). Germline CDR1 reads SGHTA; CDR2 reads FQGTGA. Deletions cut 5 bases from V and 6 bases from J, with 20 bases between. This CDR3 region has 16 residues. CDR3 protein: CASSTDSLGGSNEQFF. The CDR3 DNA sequence: TGTGCCAGCAGCACGGACTCCCTCGGGGGAAGCAATGAGCAGTTCTTC.

There are a few counts of this clone. The chain joins TRBV3-1 (or the pseudogene TRBV3-2) to TRBJ2-2; weak D call: TRBD1 (5 bases). Germline V gives CDR1 LGHDT, CDR2 YNNKEL (reference sequence). V was shortened by 4 bases and J by 1 base, with 19 bases between the two germline ends. The CDR3 loop spans 18 amino acids. CDR3 protein: CASSPTEVSIKNTGELFF. The DNA for the CDR3 is TGTGCCAGCAGCCCGACAGAGGTTTCTATCAAGAACACCGGGGAGCTGTTTTTT.

The gene calls are TRBV5-4 and TRBJ2-7; TRBD2 matches at 10 bases. Trimming at V came to 2 bases and at J to 4 bases, leaving 6 bases not matched to a gene. In germline, CDR1 is SGHNT, CDR2 YYREEE (reference sequence). The CDR3 consists of 15 residues. CDR3 sequence (DNA): TGTGCCAGCAGCTTTAGCGGGAGGAGATTGTACGAGCAGTACTTC. Its translation: CASSFSGRRLYEQYF. Supplemented by reference TRBV5-4 and TRBJ2-7, the full variable domain reads ETGVTQSPTHLIKTRGQQVTLRCSSQSGHNTVSWYQQALGQGPQFIFQYYREEENGRGNFPPRFSGLQFPNYSSELNVNALELDDSALYLCASSFSGRRLYEQYFGPGTRLTVT.

The V call is TRBV3-1 (or the pseudogene TRBV3-2), the J call TRBJ2-7; D is unclear. V lost 6 bases and J lost 2, with 17 bases in between. This CDR3 spans 15 amino acids. Germline V CDR1 and CDR2: LGHDT, YNNKEL (reference sequence). Written as DNA, the CDR3 is TGTGCCAGCAGTCACTACACCGCTAATCCCTACGAGCAGTACTTC. Protein product: CASSHYTANPYEQYF.

The chain carries TRBV9 and TRBJ1-4; weak D call: TRBD1 (6 bases). CDR1 SGDLS and CDR2 YYNGEE come from the germline V gene. This CDR3 is built from 14 residues. The ends were cut back, 4 bases at V and 8 bases at J, with 15 bases in the middle. The CDR3 loop is CASSQDSLGEKLFF. In DNA form, the CDR3 reads TGTGCCAGCAGCCAGGACAGTTTGGGGGAAAAACTGTTTTTT.

The rearrangement links TRBV6-5 to TRBJ1-2; tentatively, D is TRBD1 (5 bases). Germline V gives CDR1 MNHEY, CDR2 SVGAGI. Trimming left V 8 bases short and J 2 bases short, with 15 bases between. The CDR3 extends over 14 amino acids. CDR3 sequence: CASGTRGINYGYTF. The DNA for the CDR3 is TGTGCCAGCGGAACAAGGGGCATCAACTATGGCTACACCTTC.

The rearrangement uses TRBV6-5 and TRBJ1-1, with D perhaps TRBD1 (5 bases). The V and J ends lost 0 bases and 5 bases respectively, with 10 bases between them. The germline V gene encodes CDR1 MNHEY and CDR2 SVGAGI. The CDR3 has 14 amino acids. The CDR3 nucleotides are TGTGCCAGCAGTTACTCCACCAGGGCGACTGAAGCTTTCTTT. Protein product: CASSYSTRATEAFF.